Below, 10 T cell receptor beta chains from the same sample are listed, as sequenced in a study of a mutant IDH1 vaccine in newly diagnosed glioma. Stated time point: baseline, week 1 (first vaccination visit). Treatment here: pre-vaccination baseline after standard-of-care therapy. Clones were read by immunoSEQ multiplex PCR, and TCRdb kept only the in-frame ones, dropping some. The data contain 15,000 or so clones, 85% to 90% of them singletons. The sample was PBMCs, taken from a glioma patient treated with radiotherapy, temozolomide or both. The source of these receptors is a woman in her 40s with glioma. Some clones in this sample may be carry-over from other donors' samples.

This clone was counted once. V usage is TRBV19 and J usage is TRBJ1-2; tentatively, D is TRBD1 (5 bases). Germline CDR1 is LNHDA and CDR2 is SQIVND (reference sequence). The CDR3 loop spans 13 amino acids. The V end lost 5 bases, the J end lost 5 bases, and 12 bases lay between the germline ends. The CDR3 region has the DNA TGTGCCAGTAGTCTCCTTGAGGGGTATGGCTACACCTTC. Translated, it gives CASSLLEGYGYTF.

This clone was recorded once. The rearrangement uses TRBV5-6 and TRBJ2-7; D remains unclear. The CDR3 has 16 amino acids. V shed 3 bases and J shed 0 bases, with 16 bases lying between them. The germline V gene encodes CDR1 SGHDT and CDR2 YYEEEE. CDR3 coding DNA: TGTGCCAGCAGCTCGGGTCCCCCAGGTAGCTCCTACGAGCAGTACTTC. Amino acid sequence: CASSSGPPGSSYEQYF.

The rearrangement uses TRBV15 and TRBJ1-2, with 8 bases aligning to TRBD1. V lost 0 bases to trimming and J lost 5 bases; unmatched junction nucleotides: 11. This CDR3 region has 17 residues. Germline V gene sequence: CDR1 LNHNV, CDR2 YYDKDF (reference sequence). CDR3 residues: CATSRDFSTGAGYGYTF. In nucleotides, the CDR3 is TGTGCCACCAGCAGAGATTTCTCGACAGGGGCAGGGTATGGCTACACCTTC.

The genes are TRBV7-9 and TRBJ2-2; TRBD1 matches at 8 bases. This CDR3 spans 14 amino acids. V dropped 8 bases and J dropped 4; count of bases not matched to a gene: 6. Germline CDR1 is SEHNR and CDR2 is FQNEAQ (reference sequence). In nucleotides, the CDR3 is TGTGCCAGCCGTCAGGGGGCCATCACCGGGGAGCTGTTTTTT. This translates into CASRQGAITGELFF.

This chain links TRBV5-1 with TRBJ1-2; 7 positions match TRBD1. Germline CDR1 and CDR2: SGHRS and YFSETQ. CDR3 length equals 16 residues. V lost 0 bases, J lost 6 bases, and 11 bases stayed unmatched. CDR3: CASSLAGSEGADGYTF. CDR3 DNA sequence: TGCGCCAGCAGCTTGGCCGGGTCGGAGGGGGCGGATGGCTACACCTTC.

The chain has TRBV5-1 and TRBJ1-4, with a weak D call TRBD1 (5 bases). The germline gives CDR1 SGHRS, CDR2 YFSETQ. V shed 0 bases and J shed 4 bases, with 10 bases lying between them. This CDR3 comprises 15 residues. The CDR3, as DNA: TGCGCCAGCAGCTTGGGGGCAGGGCTTAATGAAAAACTGTTTTTT. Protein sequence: CASSLGAGLNEKLFF.

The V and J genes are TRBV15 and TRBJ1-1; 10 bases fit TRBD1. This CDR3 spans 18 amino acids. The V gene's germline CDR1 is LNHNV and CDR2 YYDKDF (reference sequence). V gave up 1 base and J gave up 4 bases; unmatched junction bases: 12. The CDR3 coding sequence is TGTGCCACCAGCAGAGGTGGGACAGGGGCCAAGGGAAGCACTGAAGCTTTCTTT. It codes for CATSRGGTGAKGSTEAFF.

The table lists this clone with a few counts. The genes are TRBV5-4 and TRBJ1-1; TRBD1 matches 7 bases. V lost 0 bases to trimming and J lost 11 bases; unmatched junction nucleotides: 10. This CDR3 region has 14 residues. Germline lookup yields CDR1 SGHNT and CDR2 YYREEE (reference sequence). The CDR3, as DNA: TGTGCCAGCAGCTTGGACAGGGGAAGGAACTGGGCTTTCTTT. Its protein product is CASSLDRGRNWAFF.

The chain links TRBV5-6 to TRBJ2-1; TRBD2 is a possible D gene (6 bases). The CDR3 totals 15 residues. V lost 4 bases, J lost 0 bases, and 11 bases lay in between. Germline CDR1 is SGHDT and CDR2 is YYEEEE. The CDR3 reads CASSPGRLSYNEQFF. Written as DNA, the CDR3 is TGTGCCAGCAGCCCGGGGAGGCTCTCCTACAATGAGCAGTTCTTC.

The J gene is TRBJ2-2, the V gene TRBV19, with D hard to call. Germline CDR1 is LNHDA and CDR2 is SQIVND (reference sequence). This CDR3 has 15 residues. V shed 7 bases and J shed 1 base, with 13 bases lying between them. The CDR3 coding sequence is TGTGCCAGTAAATATGACGGTCGGAACACCGGGGAGCTGTTTTTT. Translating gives CASKYDGRNTGELFF.